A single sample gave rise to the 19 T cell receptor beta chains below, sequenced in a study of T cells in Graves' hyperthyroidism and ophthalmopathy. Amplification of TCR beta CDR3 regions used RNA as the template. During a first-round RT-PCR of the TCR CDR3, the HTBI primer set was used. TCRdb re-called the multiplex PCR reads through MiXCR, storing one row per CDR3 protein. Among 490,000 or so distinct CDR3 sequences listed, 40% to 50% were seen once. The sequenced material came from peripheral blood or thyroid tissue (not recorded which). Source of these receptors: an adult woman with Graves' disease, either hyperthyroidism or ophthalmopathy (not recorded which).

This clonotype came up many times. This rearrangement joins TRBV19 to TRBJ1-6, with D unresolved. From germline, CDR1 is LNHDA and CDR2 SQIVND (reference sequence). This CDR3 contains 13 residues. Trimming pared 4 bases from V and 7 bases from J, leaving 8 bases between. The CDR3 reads CASSTLQNSPLHF. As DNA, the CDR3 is TGTGCCAGTAGTACCTTACAGAATTCACCCCTCCACTTT. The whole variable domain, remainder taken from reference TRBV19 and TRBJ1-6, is DGGITQSPKYLFRKEGQNVTLSCEQNLNHDAMYWYRQDPGQGLRLIYYSQIVNDFQKGDIAEGYSVSREKKESFPLTVTSAQKNPTAFYLCASSTLQNSPLHFGNGTRLTVT.

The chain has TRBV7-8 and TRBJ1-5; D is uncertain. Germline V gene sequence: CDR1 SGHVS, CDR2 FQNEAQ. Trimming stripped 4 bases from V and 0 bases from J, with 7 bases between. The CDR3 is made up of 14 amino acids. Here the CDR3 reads CASSSLHSNQPQHF. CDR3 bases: TGTGCCAGCAGCTCTTTACATAGCAATCAGCCCCAGCATTTT.

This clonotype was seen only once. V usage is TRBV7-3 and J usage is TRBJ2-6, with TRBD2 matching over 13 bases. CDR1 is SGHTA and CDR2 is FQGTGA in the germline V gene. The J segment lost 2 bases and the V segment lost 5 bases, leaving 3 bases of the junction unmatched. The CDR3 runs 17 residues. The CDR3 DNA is TGTGCCAGCAGCCCGACTAGCGGGAGGACTGGGGCCAACGTCCTGACTTTC. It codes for CASSPTSGRTGANVLTF. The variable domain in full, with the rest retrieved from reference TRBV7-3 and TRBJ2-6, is GAGVSQTPSNKVTEKGKYVELRCDPISGHTALYWYRQSLGQGPEFLIYFQGTGAADDSGLPNDRFFAVRPEGSVSTLKIQRTERGDSAVYLCASSPTSGRTGANVLTFGAGSRLTVL.

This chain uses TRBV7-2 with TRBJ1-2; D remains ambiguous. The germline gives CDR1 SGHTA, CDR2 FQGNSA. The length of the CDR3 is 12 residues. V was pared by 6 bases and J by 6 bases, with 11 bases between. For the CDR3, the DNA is TGTGCCAGCAGGCCTATAGAACATGGCTACACCTTC. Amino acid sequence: CASRPIEHGYTF. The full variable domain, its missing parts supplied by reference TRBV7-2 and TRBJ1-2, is GAGVSQSPSNKVTEKGKDVELRCDPISGHTALYWYRQSLGQGLEFLIYFQGNSAPDKSGLPSDRFSAERTGGSVSTLTIQRTQQEDSAVYLCASRPIEHGYTFGSGTRLTVV.

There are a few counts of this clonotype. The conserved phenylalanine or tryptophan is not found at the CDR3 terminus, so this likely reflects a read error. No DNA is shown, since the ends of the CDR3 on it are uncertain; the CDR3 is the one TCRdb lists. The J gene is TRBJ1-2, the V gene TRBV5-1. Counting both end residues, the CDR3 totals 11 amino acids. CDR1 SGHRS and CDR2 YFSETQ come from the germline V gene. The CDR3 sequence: CASSLVARSSY.

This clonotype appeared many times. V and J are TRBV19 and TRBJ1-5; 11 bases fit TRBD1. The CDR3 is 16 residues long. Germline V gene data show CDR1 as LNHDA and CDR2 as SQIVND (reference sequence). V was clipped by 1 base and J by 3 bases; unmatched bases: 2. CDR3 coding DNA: TGTGCCAGTAGTATAGGGACAGGGGGCCTCAATCAGCCCCAGCATTTT. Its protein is CASSIGTGGLNQPQHF.

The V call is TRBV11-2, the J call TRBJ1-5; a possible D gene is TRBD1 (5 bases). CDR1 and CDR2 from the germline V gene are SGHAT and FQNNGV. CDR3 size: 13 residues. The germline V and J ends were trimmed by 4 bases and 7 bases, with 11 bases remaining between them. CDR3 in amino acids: CASSSSGGQPQHF. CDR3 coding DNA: TGTGCCAGCAGCTCGAGCGGGGGGCAGCCCCAGCATTTT.

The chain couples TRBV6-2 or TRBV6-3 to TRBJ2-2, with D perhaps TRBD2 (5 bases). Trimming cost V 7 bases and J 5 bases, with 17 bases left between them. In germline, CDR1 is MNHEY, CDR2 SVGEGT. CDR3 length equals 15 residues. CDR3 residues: CASKEDSTGTGELFF. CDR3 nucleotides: TGTGCCAGCAAAGAGGACTCGACGGGGACCGGGGAGCTGTTTTTT.

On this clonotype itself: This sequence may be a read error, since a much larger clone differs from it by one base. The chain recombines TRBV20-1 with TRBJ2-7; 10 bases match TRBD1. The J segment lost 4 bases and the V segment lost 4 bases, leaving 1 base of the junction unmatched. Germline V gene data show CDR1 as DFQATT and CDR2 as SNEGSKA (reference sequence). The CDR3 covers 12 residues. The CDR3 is CSATDRGYEQYF. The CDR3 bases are TGCAGTGCTACGGACAGGGGGTACGAGCAGTACTTC.

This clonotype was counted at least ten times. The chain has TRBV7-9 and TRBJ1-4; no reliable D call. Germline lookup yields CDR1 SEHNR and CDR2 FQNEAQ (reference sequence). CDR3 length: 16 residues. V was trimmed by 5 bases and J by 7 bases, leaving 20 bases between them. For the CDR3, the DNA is TGTGCCAGCAGCCTTACCGGGCTCCCTTTGGGTGAAAAACTGTTTTTT. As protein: CASSLTGLPLGEKLFF. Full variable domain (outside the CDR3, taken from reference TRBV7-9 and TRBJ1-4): DTGVSQNPRHKITKRGQNVTFRCDPISEHNRLYWYRQTLGQGPEFLTYFQNEAQLEKSRLLSDRFSAERPKGSFSTLEIQRTEQGDSAMYLCASSLTGLPLGEKLFFGSGTQLSVL.

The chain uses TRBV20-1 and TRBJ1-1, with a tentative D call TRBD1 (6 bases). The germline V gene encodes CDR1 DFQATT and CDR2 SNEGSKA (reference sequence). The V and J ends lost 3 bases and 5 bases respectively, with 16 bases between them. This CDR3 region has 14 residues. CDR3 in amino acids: CSARSGGAVTEAFF. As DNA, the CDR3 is TGCAGTGCTAGGAGTGGGGGGGCGGTAACTGAAGCTTTCTTT.

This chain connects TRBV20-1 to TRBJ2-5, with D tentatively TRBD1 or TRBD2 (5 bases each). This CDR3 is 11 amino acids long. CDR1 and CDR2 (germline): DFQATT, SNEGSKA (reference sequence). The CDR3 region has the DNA TGCAGCACGGGACCAGAAGAGACCCAGTACTTC. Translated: CSTGPEETQYF.

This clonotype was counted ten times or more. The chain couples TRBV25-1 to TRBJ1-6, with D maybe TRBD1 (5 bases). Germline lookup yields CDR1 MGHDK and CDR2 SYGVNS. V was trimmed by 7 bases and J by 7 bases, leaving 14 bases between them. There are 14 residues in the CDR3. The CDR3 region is CASTAHRRNSPLHF. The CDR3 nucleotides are TGTGCCAGCACGGCCCACAGGAGGAATTCACCCCTCCACTTT. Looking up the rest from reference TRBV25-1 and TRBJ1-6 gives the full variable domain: EADIYQTPRYLVIGTGKKITLECSQTMGHDKMYWYQQDPGMELHLIHYSYGVNSTEKGDLSSESTVSRIRTEHFPLTLESARPSHTSQYLCASTAHRRNSPLHFGNGTRLTVT.

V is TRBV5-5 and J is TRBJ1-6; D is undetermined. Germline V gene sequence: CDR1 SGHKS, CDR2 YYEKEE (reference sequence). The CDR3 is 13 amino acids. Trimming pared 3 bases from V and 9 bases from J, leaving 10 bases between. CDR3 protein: CASSSPPSSPLHF. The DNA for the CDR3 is TGTGCCAGCAGCTCTCCTCCATCTTCACCCCTCCACTTT.

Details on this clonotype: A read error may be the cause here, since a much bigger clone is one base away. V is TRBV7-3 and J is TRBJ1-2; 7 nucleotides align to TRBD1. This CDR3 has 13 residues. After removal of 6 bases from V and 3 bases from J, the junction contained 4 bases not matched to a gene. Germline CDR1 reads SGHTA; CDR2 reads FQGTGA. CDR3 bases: TGTGCCAGCAGACCTGACAGGGACTATGGCTACACCTTC. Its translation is CASRPDRDYGYTF.

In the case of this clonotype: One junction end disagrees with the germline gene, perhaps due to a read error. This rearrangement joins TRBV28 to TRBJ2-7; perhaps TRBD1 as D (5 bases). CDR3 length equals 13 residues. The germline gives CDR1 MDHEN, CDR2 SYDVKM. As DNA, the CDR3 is TGTGCCAGCAGTTTCAGCAGGGTCGACGAACAGTACTTC. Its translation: CASSFSRVDEQYF.

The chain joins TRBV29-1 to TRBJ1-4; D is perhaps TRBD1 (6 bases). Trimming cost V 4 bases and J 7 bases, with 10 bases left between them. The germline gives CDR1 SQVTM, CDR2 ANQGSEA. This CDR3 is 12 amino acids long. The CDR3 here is CSVGGGGEKLFF. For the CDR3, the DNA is TGCAGCGTTGGGGGAGGGGGTGAAAAACTGTTTTTT. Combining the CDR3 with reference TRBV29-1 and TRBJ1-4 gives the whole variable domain SAVISQKPSRDICQRGTSLTIQCQVDSQVTMMFWYRQQPGQSLTLIATANQGSEATYESGFVIDKFPISRPNLTFSTLTVSNMSPEDSSIYLCSVGGGGEKLFFGSGTQLSVL.

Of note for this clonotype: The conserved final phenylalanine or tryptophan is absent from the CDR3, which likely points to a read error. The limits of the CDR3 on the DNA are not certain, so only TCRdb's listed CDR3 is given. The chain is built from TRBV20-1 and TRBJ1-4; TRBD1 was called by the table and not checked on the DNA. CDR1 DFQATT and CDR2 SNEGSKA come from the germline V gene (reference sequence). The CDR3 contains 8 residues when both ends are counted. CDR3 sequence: CSATGAGG.

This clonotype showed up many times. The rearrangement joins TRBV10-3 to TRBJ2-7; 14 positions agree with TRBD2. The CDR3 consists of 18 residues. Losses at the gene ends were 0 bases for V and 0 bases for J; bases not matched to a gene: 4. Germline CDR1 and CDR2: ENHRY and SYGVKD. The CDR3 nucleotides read TGTGCCATCAGTGAGTCCGGGACTAGCGGGAGTCACTCCTACGAGCAGTACTTC. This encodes CAISESGTSGSHSYEQYF.